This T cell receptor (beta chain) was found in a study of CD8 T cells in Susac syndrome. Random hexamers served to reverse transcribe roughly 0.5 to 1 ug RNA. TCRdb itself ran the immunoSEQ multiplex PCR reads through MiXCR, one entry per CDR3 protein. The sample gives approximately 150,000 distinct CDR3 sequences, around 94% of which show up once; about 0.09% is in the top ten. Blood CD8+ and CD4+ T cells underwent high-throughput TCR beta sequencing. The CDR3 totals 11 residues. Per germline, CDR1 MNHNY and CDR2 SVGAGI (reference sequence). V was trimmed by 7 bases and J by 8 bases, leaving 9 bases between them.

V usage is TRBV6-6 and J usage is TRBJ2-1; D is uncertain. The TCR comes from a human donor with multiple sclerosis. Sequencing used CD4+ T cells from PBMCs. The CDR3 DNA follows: TGTGCCAGCATGAGGTTCGATGAGCAGTTCTTC. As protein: CASMRFDEQFF.